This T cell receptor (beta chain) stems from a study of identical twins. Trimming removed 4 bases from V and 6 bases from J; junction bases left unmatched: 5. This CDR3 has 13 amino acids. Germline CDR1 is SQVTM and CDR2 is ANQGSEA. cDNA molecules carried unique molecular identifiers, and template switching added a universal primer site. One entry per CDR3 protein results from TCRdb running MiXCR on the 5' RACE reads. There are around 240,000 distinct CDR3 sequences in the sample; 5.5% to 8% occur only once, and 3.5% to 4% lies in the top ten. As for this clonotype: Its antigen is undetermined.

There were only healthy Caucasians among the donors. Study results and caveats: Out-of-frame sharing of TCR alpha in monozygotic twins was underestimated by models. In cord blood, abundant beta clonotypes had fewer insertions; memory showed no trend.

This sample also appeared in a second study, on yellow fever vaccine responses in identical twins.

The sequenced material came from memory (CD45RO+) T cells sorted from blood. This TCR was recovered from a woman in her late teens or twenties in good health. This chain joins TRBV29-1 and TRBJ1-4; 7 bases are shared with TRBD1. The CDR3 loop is CSVVGRGDEKLFF. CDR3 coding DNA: TGCAGCGTTGTAGGCAGGGGGGATGAAAAACTGTTTTTT.